A single sample gave rise to the 18 T cell receptor beta chains below, sequenced in a study of T cell responses to AZD1222 COVID-19 vaccine. Profiling relied on immunoSEQ multiplex PCR, and the TCRdb table lists in-frame clones only, not all of them. In the table there are over 110,000 clones, about 92% of which are singletons. The input for sequencing was peripheral blood, taken on day 0 of AZD1222 vaccination. Receptor source: an adult in good health.

The J gene is TRBJ2-7, the V gene TRBV27, with D perhaps being TRBD1 or TRBD2 (5 bases each). The CDR3 has 14 residues. Deletions cut 5 bases from V and 3 bases from J, with 14 bases between. Germline V gene sequence: CDR1 MNHEY, CDR2 SMNVEV (reference sequence). This chain's CDR3 is CASSPLGPFYEQYF. Written as DNA, the CDR3 is TGTGCCAGCAGTCCATTGGGACCCTTCTACGAGCAGTACTTC.

This clone was seen once. V usage is TRBV5-6 and J usage is TRBJ2-1; maybe TRBD2 (5 bases). The CDR3 has 17 amino acids. Trimming left V 0 bases short and J 0 bases short, with 13 bases between. The germline gives CDR1 SGHDT, CDR2 YYEEEE. The DNA of the CDR3 is TGTGCCAGCAGCTTGGCCATAGCGAAGAGCTCCTACAATGAGCAGTTCTTC. Its translation is CASSLAIAKSSYNEQFF.

This rearrangement joins TRBV6-5 to TRBJ2-5; D not resolved. Germline V gene data show CDR1 as MNHEY and CDR2 as SVGAGI. CDR3 size: 13 residues. Between the trimmed V and J ends, which lost 4 bases and 5 bases, there was a span of 11 bases. Here the CDR3 DNA reads TGTGCCAGCAGTTGGGAAGGGCGGGAGACCCAGTACTTC. Protein: CASSWEGRETQYF.

The V and J genes are TRBV6-5 and TRBJ1-1, with 10 bases aligning to TRBD1. Trimming took 5 bases from V and 3 from J; bases not matched to a gene: 6. CDR1 MNHEY and CDR2 SVGAGI come from the germline V gene. CDR3 length: 15 residues. In DNA form, the CDR3 reads TGTGCCAGCAGTAAACGGACAGGGGGGGACACTGAAGCTTTCTTT. Translating gives CASSKRTGGDTEAFF.

The V gene is TRBV5-8, the J gene TRBJ2-1; TRBD2 matches 8 bases. This CDR3 contains 17 residues. Per germline, CDR1 SGHTS and CDR2 YDEGEE. Trimming removed 3 bases from V and 2 bases from J; junction bases left unmatched: 10. The CDR3 here is CASSSGSTSGPYNEQFF. CDR3 sequence (DNA): TGTGCCAGCAGCTCCGGCTCCACTAGCGGCCCCTACAATGAGCAGTTCTTC.

The chain combines TRBV7-9 with TRBJ1-5; D unresolved. Deletions cut 4 bases from V and 7 bases from J, with 17 bases between. The CDR3 is 15 residues long. Germline CDR1 and CDR2: SEHNR and FQNEAQ (reference sequence). The DNA for the CDR3 is TGTGCCAGCAGCTCTTCGGGAGGAGGCGGACAGCCCCAGCATTTT. This sequence encodes CASSSSGGGGQPQHF.

V is TRBV7-2 and J is TRBJ2-5, with 11 bases lining up with TRBD2. CDR1 is SGHTA, CDR2 FQGNSA, per germline. The CDR3 loop spans 16 amino acids. The V gene end was trimmed by 1 base and the J gene end by 11 bases; junction bases not matched to a gene: 12. The CDR3 bases are TGTGCCAGCAGCTTAGGGCCCTCTAGCGGGGGGCTCGCTCAGTACTTC. Amino acid sequence: CASSLGPSSGGLAQYF.

The J gene is TRBJ2-1, the V gene TRBV10-2, with 7 positions matching TRBD1. This CDR3 region has 13 residues. V shed 4 bases and J 5 bases; nucleotides not matched to a gene: 2. Per the germline V gene, CDR1 is WSHSY and CDR2 is SAAADI. CDR3 nucleotides: TGCGCCAGCAGTGTCCAGGGGGACAATGAGCAGTTCTTC. It translates to CASSVQGDNEQFF.

V and J are TRBV4-1 and TRBJ2-1; D is unresolved. CDR1 is MGHRA, CDR2 YSYEKL, per germline. The CDR3 spans 13 residues. Trimming stripped 0 bases from V and 7 bases from J, with 7 bases between. CDR3 coding DNA: TGCGCCAGCAGCCAAGATCGCTGGAATGAGCAGTTCTTC. Amino acids: CASSQDRWNEQFF.

This chain links TRBV5-8 with TRBJ1-2, with D tentatively TRBD1 (6 bases). This CDR3 is built from 15 residues. Per the germline V gene, CDR1 is SGHTS and CDR2 is YDEGEE. V lost 5 bases and J lost 0, with 14 bases in between. CDR3: CASRLGQFPNYGYTF. Written as DNA, the CDR3 is TGTGCCAGCAGGCTAGGACAGTTTCCTAACTATGGCTACACCTTC.

The CDR3 here is CASLRGTSGYNEQFF. CDR3 coding DNA: TGTGCCAGCCTCCGTGGGACTAGCGGATACAATGAGCAGTTCTTC. The chain joins TRBV2 to TRBJ2-1; 11 bases are a match to TRBD2. J lost 4 bases, V lost 8 bases, and 7 bases had no gene match. This CDR3 region has 15 residues. Germline V CDR1 and CDR2: SNHLY, FYNNEI.

The rearrangement uses TRBV7-9 and TRBJ2-5; D unresolved. Trimming left V 3 bases short and J 3 bases short, with 11 bases between. CDR1 is SEHNR and CDR2 is FQNEAQ in the germline V gene (reference sequence). The CDR3 sequence is 14 residues long. Here the CDR3 DNA reads TGTGCCAGCAGCTTCCTGGTTGCCGAAGAGACCCAGTACTTC. Its translation: CASSFLVAEETQYF.

This clone was seen a single time. The chain links TRBV2 to TRBJ2-7; D is unclear. Between the trimmed V and J ends, which lost 3 bases and 3 bases, there was a span of 15 bases. The CDR3 loop spans 15 amino acids. Germline CDR1 is SNHLY and CDR2 is FYNNEI. DNA of the CDR3: TGTGCCAGCAGTGATGTAATAGGAGCCGACTACGAGCAGTACTTC. Translation gives CASSDVIGADYEQYF. Complete variable domain (other parts from reference TRBV2 and TRBJ2-7): EPEVTQTPSHQVTQMGQEVILRCVPISNHLYFYWYRQILGQKVEFLVSFYNNEISEKSEIFDDQFSVERPDGSNFTLKIRSTKLEDSAMYFCASSDVIGADYEQYFGPGTRLTVT.

The chain carries TRBV6-5 and TRBJ1-1; 7 nucleotides align to TRBD1. CDR1 is MNHEY, CDR2 SVGAGI, per germline. V shed 6 bases, J shed 8 bases, and the junction held 9 bases outside the gene matches. The CDR3 sequence is 13 residues long. The CDR3 protein is CASRGQLQSEAFF. The CDR3 nucleotides are TGTGCCAGCAGGGGACAGTTACAGTCGGAAGCTTTCTTT.

The chain couples TRBV6-6 to TRBJ2-7; D is perhaps TRBD2 (7 bases). The CDR3 has 14 residues. V lost 4 bases and J 6 bases, leaving 16 bases between the germline ends. CDR1 MNHNY and CDR2 SVGAGI come from the germline V gene (reference sequence). Here the CDR3 reads CASSLRQGRGEQYF. The CDR3 coding sequence is TGTGCCAGCAGTTTAAGGCAGGGGAGGGGCGAGCAGTACTTC.

The chain recombines TRBV6-5 with TRBJ2-7; 9 nucleotides match TRBD1. The CDR3 extends over 13 amino acids. The germline V gene has CDR1 MNHEY and CDR2 SVGAGI. The ends lost 6 bases at V and 4 bases at J; junction bases unmatched: 4. The CDR3 nucleotides read TGTGCCAGCAGCCTCGGACAGGGGTACGAGCAGTACTTC. Translating it yields CASSLGQGYEQYF.

The V call is TRBV7-2, the J call TRBJ2-1; 8 nucleotides match TRBD2. The CDR3 is 17 residues long. J was trimmed by 0 bases and V by 0 bases; bases with no gene match: 4. Germline V CDR1 and CDR2: SGHTA, FQGNSA. CDR3 region: CASSLALAGSSYNEQFF. The CDR3 DNA follows: TGTGCCAGCAGCTTAGCCTTAGCGGGGAGCTCCTACAATGAGCAGTTCTTC.

The DNA for the CDR3 is TGTGCCAGCAGTTTACTAAAGGGCAGCGTCGAGACCCAGTACTTC. This translates into CASSLLKGSVETQYF. This chain connects TRBV27 to TRBJ2-5, with D uncertain. Germline loops: CDR1 MNHEY, CDR2 SMNVEV (reference sequence). V lost 2 bases and J 5 bases, leaving 15 bases between the germline ends. CDR3 length: 15 residues.